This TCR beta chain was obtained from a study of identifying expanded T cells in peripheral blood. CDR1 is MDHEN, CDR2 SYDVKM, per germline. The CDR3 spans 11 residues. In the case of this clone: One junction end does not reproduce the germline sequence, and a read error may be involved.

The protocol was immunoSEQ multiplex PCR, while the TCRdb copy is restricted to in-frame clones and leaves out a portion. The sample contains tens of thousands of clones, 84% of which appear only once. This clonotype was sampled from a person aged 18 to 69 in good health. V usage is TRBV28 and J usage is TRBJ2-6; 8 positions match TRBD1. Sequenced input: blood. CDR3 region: CASSSPTGDHF. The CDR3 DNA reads TGTGCCAGCAGTTCCCCGACAGGGGATCATTTC.